These 5 T cell receptor beta chains originate from one sample sequenced in a study of T cells in Graves' hyperthyroidism and ophthalmopathy (dated by TCRdb to about 2019). Library method: multiplex PCR. Sequencing used an Illumina HiSeq 2000. The TCR beta CDR3 regions were amplified from RNA transcripts. A first-round RT-PCR of the TCR CDR3 used the HTBI primer set with the Qiagen OneStep RT-PCR kit. The public sequencing data were trimmed at Q25 with fastp and processed into clonotypes with MiXCR by TCRdb, which kept only in-frame beta chains. Each record represents a unique CDR3 protein, reported with the most common genes and DNA among its rows. A total of around 660,000 distinct CDR3 sequences appear in this sample, 45% of them only once. Under 8.5% of the sample rests with the top ten. Sequenced sample: peripheral blood or thyroid tissue (not recorded which). The receptors derive from an adult man with Graves' disease, either hyperthyroidism or ophthalmopathy (not recorded which).

The chain couples TRBV20-1 to TRBJ2-7; D is perhaps TRBD2 (6 bases). This CDR3 has 12 residues. Germline V gene lookup returns CDR1 DFQATT and CDR2 SNEGSKA (reference sequence). V was clipped by 7 bases and J by 4 bases, with 14 bases between them. The CDR3 sequence: CSGDPGDYEQYF. CDR3 in DNA: TGCAGTGGCGACCCGGGAGATTACGAGCAGTACTTC.

This clonotype showed up many times. This chain links TRBV7-4 with TRBJ1-4; tentatively, D is TRBD1 (5 bases). Germline lookup yields CDR1 SGHVT and CDR2 SQSDAQ. This CDR3 region has 15 residues. The V end was cut by 6 bases, the J end by 0 bases, with 11 bases between. Here the CDR3 reads CASRLTGSTNEKLFF. Here the CDR3 DNA reads TGTGCCAGCAGACTAACAGGATCAACTAATGAAAAACTGTTTTTT.

This clonotype was seen many times. CDR3 residues: CAISESRTDQPQHF. The CDR3 nucleotides read TGTGCCATCAGTGAGTCGAGGACAGATCAGCCCCAGCATTTT. The chain uses TRBV10-3 and TRBJ1-5, with D possibly TRBD1 on 6 matching bases. There are 14 residues in the CDR3. Trimming took 0 bases from V and 5 from J, leaving 8 bases between them. In germline, CDR1 is ENHRY, CDR2 SYGVKD.

V and J are TRBV20-1 and TRBJ1-5, with D perhaps matching TRBD1 (5 bases). V was clipped by 0 bases and J by 7 bases, with 13 bases between them. The CDR3 extends over 14 amino acids. Looked up from germline, CDR1 is DFQATT and CDR2 is SNEGSKA (reference sequence). CDR3 region: CSARDEGTNQPQHF. CDR3 nucleotides: TGCAGTGCTAGAGACGAGGGGACTAACCAGCCCCAGCATTTT.

Comment on this clonotype: One junction end disagrees with the germline gene, perhaps due to a read error. As DNA, the CDR3 is TGCGCCAGCAGCCTTGGGGGTAACACAGATACGCAGTATTTT. Its protein is CASSLGGNTDTQYF. V usage is TRBV7-2 and J usage is TRBJ2-3, with D perhaps assigned TRBD1 or TRBD2 (5 bases each). CDR1 is SGHTA, CDR2 FQGNSA, per germline. There are 14 residues in the CDR3. Full variable domain (outside the CDR3, taken from reference TRBV7-2 and TRBJ2-3): GAGVSQSPSNKVTEKGKDVELRCDPISGHTALYWYRQSLGQGLEFLIYFQGNSAPDKSGLPSDRFSAERTGGSVSTLTIQRTQQEDSAVYLCASSLGGNTDTQYFGPGTRLTVL.